The 27 T cell receptor beta chains presented below share a single source sample, sequenced in a study of blood T cell repertoires in COVID-19. Assay used: immunoSEQ multiplex PCR; TCRdb lists only in-frame clones, some missing. The table lists approximately 400,000 clones, roughly 90% of them singletons. The sample consisted of peripheral blood. Receptors were obtained from a middle-aged man with acute or convalescent COVID-19.

The J gene is TRBJ2-6, the V gene TRBV5-1; D is uncertain. The CDR3 loop spans 14 amino acids. V was clipped by 1 base and J by 4 bases, with 6 bases between them. The germline V gene encodes CDR1 SGHRS and CDR2 YFSETQ. CDR3 in amino acids: CASSLSQGANVLTF. The CDR3 coding sequence is TGCGCCAGCAGCTTGTCACAGGGGGCCAACGTCCTGACTTTC. Complete variable domain (other parts from reference TRBV5-1 and TRBJ2-6): KAGVTQTPRYLIKTRGQQVTLSCSPISGHRSVSWYQQTPGQGLQFLFEYFSETQRNKGNFPGRFSGRQFSNSRSEMNVSTLELGDSALYLCASSLSQGANVLTFGAGSRLTVL.

This clone was counted only a few times. This chain links TRBV6-5 with TRBJ1-2; 7 bases agree with TRBD1. V trimming: 9 bases; J trimming: 4 bases; junction bases outside the gene matches: 8. This CDR3 spans 13 amino acids. Germline values: CDR1 MNHEY, CDR2 SVGAGI. CDR3 residues: CASSWDSGYGYTF. The CDR3 DNA reads TGTGCCAGTTCCTGGGACAGCGGCTATGGCTACACCTTC.

The V call is TRBV20-1, the J call TRBJ2-7; D perhaps matches TRBD1 (5 bases). V was trimmed by 3 bases and J by 3 bases, leaving 15 bases between them. Looked up from germline, CDR1 is DFQATT and CDR2 is SNEGSKA (reference sequence). This CDR3 comprises 14 residues. This CDR3 reads CSASRGIVVYEQYF. The CDR3 DNA reads as TGCAGTGCTAGTAGGGGAATCGTTGTCTACGAGCAGTACTTC.

This rearrangement joins TRBV6-5 to TRBJ2-1; D ambiguous. Per germline, CDR1 MNHEY and CDR2 SVGAGI. Trimming pared 6 bases from V and 7 bases from J, leaving 16 bases between. This CDR3 spans 14 amino acids. In DNA, the CDR3 is TGTGCCAGCAGCTTACAACTAACGGTAAATGAGCAGTTCTTC. Encoded protein: CASSLQLTVNEQFF.

The chain links TRBV30 to TRBJ2-1, with D possibly matching TRBD1 (6 bases). The CDR3 consists of 12 residues. CDR1 and CDR2 from the germline V gene are GTSNPN and SVGIG (reference sequence). With 2 bases removed from V and 9 bases from J, the gap between germline ends came to 11 bases. The CDR3, as DNA: TGTGCCTGGAGTACAGGGTTGAGTGAGCAGTTCTTC. This gives the protein CAWSTGLSEQFF.

The chain links TRBV4-1 to TRBJ1-1; TRBD1 is a possible D gene (5 bases). V was cut by 0 bases and J by 1 base, with 12 bases left in between. CDR1 and CDR2 from the germline V gene are MGHRA and YSYEKL. The CDR3 loop spans 16 amino acids. CDR3 in amino acids: CASSQEVGAKNTEAFF. The CDR3 DNA sequence: TGCGCCAGCAGCCAAGAGGTAGGGGCAAAGAACACTGAAGCTTTCTTT.

The chain is built from TRBV9 and TRBJ2-1; 8 bases are a match to TRBD2. The CDR3 consists of 13 residues. Germline loops: CDR1 SGDLS, CDR2 YYNGEE. V shed 9 bases, J shed 5 bases, and the junction held 7 bases outside the gene matches. The CDR3 region is CATTSGHDNEQFF. The CDR3 region has the DNA TGTGCCACAACTAGCGGCCATGACAATGAGCAGTTCTTC.

Worth noting for this clone: This specimen includes other DNA sequences encoding the same CDR3. The chain is built from TRBV18 and TRBJ2-5; D is unclear. Trimming pared 0 bases from V and 5 bases from J, leaving 7 bases between. Looked up from germline, CDR1 is KGHSH and CDR2 is LQKENI. The CDR3 totals 13 residues. Here the CDR3 reads CASSPPGRETQYF. In DNA form, the CDR3 reads TGTGCCAGCTCACCACCGGGCCGGGAGACCCAGTACTTC.

The chain employs TRBV2 and TRBJ1-1, with TRBD1 as a possible D gene (5 bases). The germline CDR1 and CDR2 sequences are SNHLY and FYNNEI. The CDR3 contains 12 residues. The V end was cut by 4 bases, the J end by 4 bases, with 7 bases between. CDR3 nucleotide sequence: TGTGCCAGCAGTGGGGGACTCACTGAAGCTTTCTTT. Protein product: CASSGGLTEAFF.

In its sample, this clone was seen a few times. This chain joins TRBV29-1 and TRBJ2-3; a weak D match, TRBD1 (7 bases). V lost 8 bases to trimming and J lost 1 base, with 16 bases between them. This CDR3 region has 14 residues. Per germline, CDR1 SQVTM and CDR2 ANQGSEA. Here the CDR3 DNA reads TGCAGCATCATTAGCGGACAGGGCACAGATACGCAGTATTTT. Protein product: CSIISGQGTDTQYF.

The chain carries TRBV6-5 and TRBJ2-3; D uncertain. CDR1 and CDR2 (germline): MNHEY, SVGAGI. V lost 0 bases to trimming and J lost 4 bases, with 8 bases between them. The CDR3 loop spans 14 amino acids. The CDR3 nucleotides are TGTGCCAGCAGTTACTCGGCCTTCTCAGATACGCAGTATTTT. Its protein product is CASSYSAFSDTQYF.

The chain uses TRBV28 and TRBJ1-2; 7 positions agree with TRBD1. The CDR3 extends over 13 amino acids. V was clipped by 7 bases and J by 2 bases; unmatched bases: 4. The germline CDR1 and CDR2 sequences are MDHEN and SYDVKM. The CDR3 nucleotides are TGTGCCAGCATCAGGGACAGAAACTATGGCTACACCTTC. Encoded protein: CASIRDRNYGYTF.

This clone appeared once. V and J are TRBV27 and TRBJ2-5; TRBD1 matches at 7 bases. CDR1 is MNHEY, CDR2 SMNVEV, per germline (reference sequence). The length of the CDR3 is 14 residues. With 5 bases clipped from V and 7 bases from J, the junction kept 10 bases outside the gene matches. The CDR3 spells CASSSRDRRGTQYF. CDR3 DNA: TGTGCCAGCAGTAGCCGGGACAGAAGGGGGACCCAGTACTTC.

The chain joins TRBV3-1 (or the pseudogene TRBV3-2) to TRBJ1-5; D possibly corresponds to TRBD1 (5 bases). In germline, CDR1 is LGHDT, CDR2 YNNKEL (reference sequence). This CDR3 has 13 residues. V was pared by 4 bases and J by 6 bases, with 10 bases between. Here the CDR3 reads CASSRGGFQPQHF. In DNA form, the CDR3 reads TGTGCCAGCAGCCGCGGGGGTTTTCAGCCCCAGCATTTT.

The chain uses TRBV7-9 and TRBJ1-1; TRBD1 is a possible D gene (6 bases). This CDR3 contains 13 residues. CDR1 is SEHNR, CDR2 FQNEAQ, per germline (reference sequence). With 1 base removed from V and 6 bases from J, the gap between germline ends came to 9 bases. The CDR3 sequence is CASSLVGAPEAFF. Here the CDR3 DNA reads TGTGCCAGCAGCTTAGTGGGGGCCCCTGAAGCTTTCTTT.

The genes are TRBV2 and TRBJ2-7; D is ambiguous. The V end lost 5 bases, the J end lost 4 bases, and 9 bases lay between the germline ends. CDR3 length equals 12 residues. Germline assignment: CDR1 SNHLY and CDR2 FYNNEI. The CDR3 region is CASSWQMYEQYF. The DNA for the CDR3 is TGTGCCAGCAGTTGGCAGATGTACGAGCAGTACTTC.

V is TRBV18 and J is TRBJ2-2; 11 bases fit TRBD2. Germline V CDR1 and CDR2: KGHSH, LQKENI. V was pared by 5 bases and J by 0 bases, with 8 bases of the junction left unmatched. The CDR3 has 18 amino acids. CDR3 bases: TGTGCCAGCTCATCCGTGGCTAGCGGGGGGCCGAACACCGGGGAGCTGTTTTTT. Its translation: CASSSVASGGPNTGELFF. Complete variable domain (other parts from reference TRBV18 and TRBJ2-2): NAGVMQNPRHLVRRRGQEARLRCSPMKGHSHVYWYRQLPEEGLKFMVYLQKENIIDESGMPKERFSAEFPKEGPSILRIQQVVRGDSAAYFCASSSVASGGPNTGELFFGEGSRLTVL.

The chain uses TRBV2 and TRBJ2-5, with TRBD1 identical over 7 bases. Trimming cost V 6 bases and J 1 base; bases outside gene matches: 5. CDR3 length: 14 amino acids. Germline lookup yields CDR1 SNHLY and CDR2 FYNNEI. CDR3 in DNA: TGTGCCAGCAGCATACGGGACAGCCAAGAGACCCAGTACTTC. This translates into CASSIRDSQETQYF.

The genes are TRBV19 and TRBJ1-2; TRBD1 matches 11 bases. The germline V gene encodes CDR1 LNHDA and CDR2 SQIVND (reference sequence). CDR3 length: 15 amino acids. V lost 4 bases to trimming and J lost 5 bases; unmatched junction nucleotides: 6. CDR3 sequence reads: CASSTPGTGGYGYTF. Here the CDR3 DNA reads TGTGCCAGTAGTACCCCCGGGACAGGGGGTTATGGCTACACCTTC.

This clone was observed at least ten times. The rearrangement links TRBV10-3 to TRBJ1-3; D gene uncertain. Germline V CDR1 and CDR2: ENHRY, SYGVKD. The CDR3 has 13 residues. V shed 2 bases and J shed 0 bases, with 2 bases lying between them. In DNA, the CDR3 is TGTGCCATCAGTGAGCTCTCTGGAAACACCATATATTTT. Its translation is CAISELSGNTIYF.

This clone has a single count. V and J are TRBV19 and TRBJ1-6, with D perhaps matching TRBD1 (6 bases). The CDR3 has 14 amino acids. Germline V gives CDR1 LNHDA, CDR2 SQIVND (reference sequence). V was shortened by 3 bases and J by 3 bases, with 6 bases between the two germline ends. CDR3 sequence: CASSMGHYNSPLHF. In DNA form, the CDR3 reads TGTGCCAGTAGTATGGGACACTATAATTCACCCCTCCACTTT.

The rearrangement uses TRBV6-1 and TRBJ1-2; D not resolved. The CDR3 is made up of 14 amino acids. The V gene lost 0 bases and the J gene lost 4 bases, with 9 bases spanning the gap. Germline CDR1 and CDR2: MNHNS and SASEGT. The CDR3 sequence: CASSEADGIYGYTF. CDR3 DNA sequence: TGTGCCAGCAGTGAAGCGGACGGGATCTATGGCTACACCTTC.

This clone was counted once. V usage is TRBV7-2 and J usage is TRBJ1-5; D is perhaps TRBD1 (6 bases). The V gene's germline CDR1 is SGHTA and CDR2 FQGNSA. Trimming took 5 bases from V and 6 from J, leaving 11 bases between them. This CDR3 region has 13 residues. The chain's CDR3 is CASSPDRSQPQHF. The CDR3, as DNA: TGTGCCAGCAGCCCTGACAGGAGTCAGCCCCAGCATTTT. The variable domain in full, with the rest retrieved from reference TRBV7-2 and TRBJ1-5, is GAGVSQSPSNKVTEKGKDVELRCDPISGHTALYWYRQSLGQGLEFLIYFQGNSAPDKSGLPSDRFSAERTGGSVSTLTIQRTQQEDSAVYLCASSPDRSQPQHFGDGTRLSIL.

Here the CDR3 DNA reads TGTGCCAGCAGACTAGACAGGGTATATGGCTACACCTTC. Translation: CASRLDRVYGYTF. The V call is TRBV7-9, the J call TRBJ1-2, with 7 bases lining up with TRBD1. Germline V gene lookup returns CDR1 SEHNR and CDR2 FQNEAQ (reference sequence). Unmatched junction bases numbered 6, after V lost 6 bases and J lost 5 bases. The CDR3 sequence is 13 residues long.

The chain employs TRBV18 and TRBJ1-2; tentative D call: TRBD1 (6 bases). Trimming left V 2 bases short and J 3 bases short, with 13 bases between. This CDR3 contains 15 residues. Per the germline V gene, CDR1 is KGHSH and CDR2 is LQKENI. CDR3 nucleotides: TGTGCCAGCTCACCATTCGGACAGTGGGACTATGGCTACACCTTC. Its protein product is CASSPFGQWDYGYTF.

This clone was detected only once. The rearrangement joins TRBV15 to TRBJ1-1, with TRBD1 as a possible D gene (6 bases). The V end was cut by 3 bases, the J end by 9 bases, with 14 bases between. Germline V gene data show CDR1 as LNHNV and CDR2 as YYDKDF (reference sequence). The CDR3 extends over 13 amino acids. In DNA, the CDR3 is TGTGCCACCAGCAGGGACGCAGGGGCTCAAGCTTTCTTT. Translation: CATSRDAGAQAFF.

J is TRBJ2-7 and V is TRBV6-5; weak D call: TRBD1 (5 bases). V was cut by 0 bases and J by 3 bases, with 15 bases left in between. Germline loops: CDR1 MNHEY, CDR2 SVGAGI. This CDR3 is 16 amino acids long. The CDR3 protein is CASSYSFKAGYYEQYF. In nucleotides, the CDR3 is TGTGCCAGCAGTTACTCGTTTAAGGCAGGGTACTACGAGCAGTACTTC.